A selection of T cell receptor beta chains follows, all from one sample in a study of PD-L1 blockade in urothelial cancer. Profiled with immunoSEQ multiplex PCR; TCRdb holds only in-frame clones, not every one. Here the sample spans roughly 27,000 clones, more than 70% being singletons. This sample comprised PBMCs, obtained around atezolizumab (anti-PD-L1) treatment. These TCRs come from a man between 45 and 60 years old with urothelial cancer. Each CDR3 is given with its conserved first and last residue. The D gene is left open where the match is weak. Some rows have no size entry. The others give once, few or many, or a class for an expanded clone.

TRBV9	NA	TRBJ2-7	NA	CASSVTGGPEYEQYF	TGTGCCAGCAGCGTAACGGGGGGCCCCGAATACGAGCAGTACTTC
TRBV5-6	NA	TRBJ1-1	NA	CASSVRGRIITEAFF	TGTGCCAGCAGCGTCAGAGGGCGGATCATCACTGAAGCTTTCTTT
TRBV19	few	TRBJ1-4	NA	CASSGAGEKLFF	TGTGCCAGTAGTGGGGCAGGTGAAAAACTGTTTTTT
TRBV4-3	NA	TRBJ2-1	NA	CASSHSTGRNEQFF	TGCGCCAGCAGCCATTCGACAGGCCGAAATGAGCAGTTCTTC
TRBV11-3	once	TRBJ2-3	TRBD1	CASSFRTGGTSTDTQYF	TGTGCCAGCAGCTTCCGGACAGGGGGCACTAGCACAGATACGCAGTATTTT
TRBV6-5	NA	TRBJ2-1	TRBD1	CASSYTRQGEQFF	TGTGCCAGCAGTTACACGAGACAGGGTGAGCAGTTCTTC
TRBV27	NA	TRBJ1-5	TRBD1	CASSPRDRENQPQHF	TGTGCCAGCAGCCCCCGGGACAGGGAAAATCAGCCCCAGCATTTT
TRBV9	NA	TRBJ2-1	NA	CASSGTGIKNEQFF	TGTGCCAGCAGCGGGACCGGGATTAAGAATGAGCAGTTCTTC
TRBV10-1	NA	TRBJ2-5	TRBD2	CASSPGLADYQETQYF	TGCGCCAGCAGCCCCGGACTAGCGGACTACCAAGAGACCCAGTACTTC
TRBV14	NA	TRBJ2-1	NA	CASSRSRTNNEQFF	TGTGCCAGCAGCCGTTCTAGGACTAACAATGAGCAGTTCTTC
TRBV30	few	TRBJ2-1	TRBD2	CAWSSAGGFYNEQFF	TGTGCCTGGAGTTCAGCGGGAGGGTTTTACAATGAGCAGTTCTTC
TRBV19	NA	TRBJ2-7	NA	CASSIILRSGDSYEQYF	TGTGCCAGTAGTATTATTCTGCGGTCGGGGGACTCCTACGAGCAGTACTTC